These 19 T cell receptor beta chains came from one sample sequenced in a study of cytomegalovirus exposure and HLA in healthy donors. Vbeta (60) and Jbeta (13) primers were used in the PCR. Sequencing used immunoSEQ multiplex PCR; TCRdb keeps in-frame clones, though not all of them. This table has around 120,000 clones, about four fifths appearing once. The specimen sequenced was PBMCs. All receptors derive from a man aged 18-30 years in good health and CMV-seronegative.

This clone was counted once. The chain joins TRBV5-1 to TRBJ1-4; 10 nucleotides line up with TRBD1. The CDR3 length is 16 residues. The J segment lost 5 bases and the V segment lost 3 bases, leaving 7 bases of the junction unmatched. The V gene's germline CDR1 is SGHRS and CDR2 YFSETQ. The CDR3 sequence: CASSSRQGAMNEKLFF. DNA of the CDR3: TGCGCCAGCAGCTCCCGACAGGGGGCAATGAATGAAAAACTGTTTTTT. Based on the CDR3 plus reference TRBV5-1 and TRBJ1-4, the full variable domain is KAGVTQTPRYLIKTRGQQVTLSCSPISGHRSVSWYQQTPGQGLQFLFEYFSETQRNKGNFPGRFSGRQFSNSRSEMNVSTLELGDSALYLCASSSRQGAMNEKLFFGSGTQLSVL.

DNA of the CDR3: TGTGCCAGCAGCATCGGACAGGTGAACACTGAAGCTTTCTTT. Translation gives CASSIGQVNTEAFF. The chain has TRBV2 and TRBJ1-1; 7 bases match TRBD1. This CDR3 region has 14 residues. The V gene's germline CDR1 is SNHLY and CDR2 FYNNEI. V gave up 6 bases and J gave up 0 bases; unmatched junction bases: 4.

This rearrangement joins TRBV7-9 to TRBJ2-3; D uncertain. Germline lookup yields CDR1 SEHNR and CDR2 FQNEAQ (reference sequence). The CDR3 spans 12 residues. V lost 3 bases and J lost 3, with 4 bases in between. In nucleotides, the CDR3 is TGTGCCAGCAGCTTCTTTACAGATACGCAGTATTTT. This translates into CASSFFTDTQYF.

This rearrangement joins TRBV2 to TRBJ2-1; TRBD2 might be the D (9 bases). Trimming removed 7 bases from V and 6 bases from J, with 19 bases in between. Germline lookup yields CDR1 SNHLY and CDR2 FYNNEI. The CDR3 is 15 residues long. The CDR3 nucleotides read TGTGCCAGCAACAGGGGGGCTAGCGGGGTCAATGAGCAGTTCTTC. It translates to CASNRGASGVNEQFF.

The rearrangement links TRBV4-3 to TRBJ1-2; 9 nucleotides agree with TRBD1. This CDR3 spans 15 amino acids. Losses at the gene ends were 0 bases for V and 5 bases for J; bases not matched to a gene: 4. Germline V gene data show CDR1 as LGHNA and CDR2 as YSLEER. DNA for the CDR3: TGCGCCAGCAGCCAAGAAGCCGGGACAGGGTATGGCTACACCTTC. Amino acid sequence: CASSQEAGTGYGYTF.

V is TRBV7-9 and J is TRBJ2-5; D is possibly TRBD2 (6 bases). V gave up 3 bases and J gave up 3 bases, with 20 bases separating them. The CDR3 length is 17 residues. Looked up from germline, CDR1 is SEHNR and CDR2 is FQNEAQ (reference sequence). CDR3 bases: TGTGCCAGCAGCTTCACCCCGGGACTCCAATTGAAAGAGACCCAGTACTTC. Amino acids: CASSFTPGLQLKETQYF.

The chain uses TRBV9 and TRBJ1-2; 7 bases are a match to TRBD1. In germline, CDR1 is SGDLS, CDR2 YYNGEE. V was clipped by 3 bases and J by 1 base; unmatched bases: 6. The CDR3 is 15 amino acids. The chain's CDR3 is CASSAGTALNYGYTF. DNA of the CDR3: TGTGCCAGCAGCGCCGGGACAGCACTTAACTATGGCTACACCTTC.

There are a few counts of this clone. The J gene is TRBJ2-5, the V gene TRBV5-8; 9 nucleotides align to TRBD1. Germline V gene lookup returns CDR1 SGHTS and CDR2 YDEGEE. The trim removed 2 bases at V and 5 bases at J, leaving 7 bases unmatched. CDR3 size: 15 residues. The DNA for the CDR3 is TGTGCCAGCAGCTTAACAGGGGGCTTGAAGGAGACCCAGTACTTC. As protein: CASSLTGGLKETQYF. Using reference TRBV5-8 and TRBJ2-5 for the parts outside the CDR3, the full variable domain is EAGVTQSPTHLIKTRGQQATLRCSPISGHTSVYWYQQALGLGLQFLLWYDEGEERNRGNFPPRFSGRQFPNYSSELNVNALELEDSALYLCASSLTGGLKETQYFGPGTRLLVL.

The V gene is TRBV7-9, the J gene TRBJ2-3; D is uncertain. The V end was cut by 1 base, the J end by 3 bases, with 8 bases between. Germline-derived CDR1 and CDR2 are SEHNR and FQNEAQ (reference sequence). The CDR3 sequence is 14 residues long. Here the CDR3 DNA reads TGTGCCAGCAGCTTAGGAGAATGGACAGATACGCAGTATTTT. Residues: CASSLGEWTDTQYF.

This clone was observed a few times. The rearrangement links TRBV7-7 to TRBJ2-7, with 10 bases aligning to TRBD1. This CDR3 has 15 amino acids. V shed 5 bases, J shed 6 bases, and the junction held 10 bases outside the gene matches. Germline V gene data show CDR1 as SSHAT and CDR2 as FNYEAQ (reference sequence). The CDR3: CASSMSPGTGVEQYF. The CDR3 bases are TGTGCCAGCAGCATGAGTCCCGGGACAGGGGTCGAGCAGTACTTC.

The rearrangement uses TRBV25-1 and TRBJ2-5, with 7 bases aligning to TRBD2. There are 11 residues in the CDR3. V gave up 6 bases and J gave up 5 bases; unmatched junction bases: 0. Germline V gene lookup returns CDR1 MGHDK and CDR2 SYGVNS. The CDR3 loop reads CASSGGETQYF. DNA for the CDR3: TGTGCCAGCAGCGGGGGGGAGACCCAGTACTTC.

The chain uses TRBV2 and TRBJ2-5; D possibly corresponds to TRBD1 (6 bases). Germline CDR1 reads SNHLY; CDR2 reads FYNNEI. Deletions cut 0 bases from V and 1 base from J, with 15 bases between. The CDR3 length is 17 residues. CDR3: CASSEAEVGASQETQYF. CDR3 nucleotide sequence: TGTGCCAGCAGTGAAGCCGAAGTGGGGGCTTCCCAAGAGACCCAGTACTTC.

This clone was observed a single time. V usage is TRBV5-6 and J usage is TRBJ2-5, with D maybe TRBD1 (6 bases). The J call may be in error: the DNA end matches TRBJ2-7 better. The CDR3 has 14 residues. The germline V gene encodes CDR1 SGHDT and CDR2 YYEEEE. The CDR3: CASSPQGFAYEQYF. CDR3 sequence (DNA): TGTGCCAGCAGCCCCCAGGGGTTCGCCTACGAGCAGTACTTC.

The chain couples TRBV7-9 to TRBJ1-4, with D unresolved. The CDR3 covers 16 residues. V lost 5 bases and J lost 8, with 21 bases in between. In germline, CDR1 is SEHNR, CDR2 FQNEAQ (reference sequence). Here the CDR3 reads CASSHPADRYPEKLFF. The CDR3 DNA is TGTGCCAGCAGCCACCCAGCGGACCGCTATCCCGAAAAACTGTTTTTT.

The rearrangement joins TRBV19 to TRBJ1-6; D is perhaps TRBD1 (6 bases). Germline assignment: CDR1 LNHDA and CDR2 SQIVND (reference sequence). There are 15 residues in the CDR3. V was pared by 4 bases and J by 8 bases, with 15 bases between. The CDR3 loop is CASSTQGSFDSPLHF. The CDR3 coding sequence is TGTGCCAGTAGTACCCAGGGGTCTTTCGATTCACCCCTCCACTTT. Drawing the rest from reference TRBV19 and TRBJ1-6, the complete variable domain is DGGITQSPKYLFRKEGQNVTLSCEQNLNHDAMYWYRQDPGQGLRLIYYSQIVNDFQKGDIAEGYSVSREKKESFPLTVTSAQKNPTAFYLCASSTQGSFDSPLHFGNGTRLTVT.

This sequence joins TRBV6-5 and TRBJ2-5, with 7 bases lining up with TRBD2. TRBJ2-7 matches the DNA end more closely, so the J call is doubtful. This CDR3 has 12 amino acids. CDR1 is MNHEY and CDR2 is SVGAGI in the germline V gene. The CDR3 nucleotides are TGTGCCAGCACCTTAACGGGAGGCGAGCAGTACTTC. Its translation: CASTLTGGEQYF.

The V gene is TRBV6-5, the J gene TRBJ1-3; 11 bases align to TRBD1. V lost 4 bases, J lost 1 base, and 3 bases stayed unmatched. Germline CDR1 and CDR2: MNHEY and SVGAGI. The CDR3 has 16 amino acids. CDR3: CASSWGQGVSGNTIYF. The CDR3 bases are TGTGCCAGCAGTTGGGGACAGGGGGTATCTGGAAACACCATATATTTT.

The V and J genes are TRBV6-1 and TRBJ1-2; TRBD1 agrees at 7 bases. After removal of 7 bases from V and 3 bases from J, the junction contained 11 bases not matched to a gene. The CDR3 has 15 amino acids. Germline CDR1 is MNHNS and CDR2 is SASEGT. The CDR3 nucleotides are TGTGCCAGCACCCCGACAGGGCTTGGTGACTATGGCTACACCTTC. It specifies CASTPTGLGDYGYTF.

V and J are TRBV6-1 and TRBJ2-2; D possibly corresponds to TRBD1 (7 bases). The V end was cut by 3 bases, the J end by 7 bases, with 24 bases between. The germline CDR1 and CDR2 sequences are MNHNS and SASEGT. The CDR3 contains 18 residues. CDR3 in DNA: TGTGCCAGCAGTGACCTCCGGCGGGCGGAGGGGGCAGTCGGGGAGCTGTTTTTT. Protein sequence: CASSDLRRAEGAVGELFF.